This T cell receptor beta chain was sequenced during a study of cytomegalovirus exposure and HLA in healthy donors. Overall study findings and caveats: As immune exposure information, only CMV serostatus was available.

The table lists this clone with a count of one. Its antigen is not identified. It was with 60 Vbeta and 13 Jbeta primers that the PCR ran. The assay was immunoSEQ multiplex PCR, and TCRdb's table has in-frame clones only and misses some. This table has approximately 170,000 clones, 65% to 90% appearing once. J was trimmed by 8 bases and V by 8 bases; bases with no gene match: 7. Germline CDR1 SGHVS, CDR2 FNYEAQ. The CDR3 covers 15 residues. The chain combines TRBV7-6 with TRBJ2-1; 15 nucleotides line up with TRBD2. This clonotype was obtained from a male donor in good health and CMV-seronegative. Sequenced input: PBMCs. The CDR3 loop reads CASGGTSGGLDEQFF. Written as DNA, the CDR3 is TGTGCCAGCGGGGGGACTAGCGGGGGGCTCGATGAGCAGTTCTTC. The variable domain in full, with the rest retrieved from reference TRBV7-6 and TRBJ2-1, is GAGVSQSPRYKVTKRGQDVALRCDPISGHVSLYWYRQALGQGPEFLTYFNYEAQQDKSGLPNDRFSAERPEGSISTLTIQRTEQRDSAMYRCASGGTSGGLDEQFFGPGTRLTVL.